This TCR beta chain was sequenced during a study of T-cell memory formation after mild COVID-19. CDR3 length equals 18 residues. Trimming cost V 6 bases and J 6 bases; bases outside gene matches: 17. Germline V gives CDR1 DFQATT, CDR2 SNEGSKA (reference sequence). Each CDR3 protein is one row after TCRdb ran MiXCR on the 5' RACE reads. The sample consists of about 320,000 distinct CDR3 sequences, around 15% of them appearing once. This clonotype was recorded once. The sample consisted of PBMCs or a T cell subset sorted from them (not recorded which). The gene calls are TRBV20-1 and TRBJ2-1, with 13 bases aligning to TRBD2. This clonotype originated in a man between 18 and 35 years old who had mild COVID-19 (a few samples of this study predate the infection). Cell type and time point are not known. CDR3 region: CSALLAGGPSPPLNEQFF. CDR3 DNA: TGCAGTGCCCTACTAGCGGGGGGGCCATCACCCCCTCTCAATGAGCAGTTCTTC.